The 10 T cell receptor beta chains below all came from one sample that was sequenced in a study of OX40 agonist ivuxolimab in advanced cancers. The table came from immunoSEQ multiplex PCR; TCRdb's copy has only in-frame clones and leaves some out. The sample records 15,000 to 20,000 clones, approximately 92% being singletons. Sequenced here: CD4+ or CD8+ T cells sorted from blood, sampled in a trial of the OX40 agonist ivuxolimab. Receptors were obtained from an adult with an advanced solid tumor such as melanoma, head and neck, liver or kidney cancer.

The genes are TRBV4-1 and TRBJ2-1; the D gene is possibly TRBD2 (6 bases). V was clipped by 3 bases and J by 8 bases, with 11 bases between them. CDR3 size: 13 residues. CDR1 is MGHRA, CDR2 YSYEKL, per germline. The CDR3 DNA sequence: TGCGCCAGCAGCCAGGTGACTAGTTATGAGCAGTTCTTC. It codes for CASSQVTSYEQFF.

The chain links TRBV4-1 to TRBJ1-1, with D hard to call. The germline V and J ends were trimmed by 3 bases and 0 bases, with 11 bases remaining between them. The CDR3 sequence is 15 residues long. The germline gives CDR1 MGHRA, CDR2 YSYEKL. The CDR3 here is CASSHGEFVNTEAFF. DNA of the CDR3: TGCGCCAGCAGCCATGGAGAATTCGTGAACACTGAAGCTTTCTTT.

This chain connects TRBV2 to TRBJ2-3; D unclear. V lost 10 bases, J lost 2 bases, and 16 bases lay in between. Germline V gives CDR1 SNHLY, CDR2 FYNNEI. The length of the CDR3 is 14 residues. The CDR3 here is CANPRGDNTDTQYF. The CDR3 nucleotides read TGTGCCAACCCGCGAGGAGACAACACAGATACGCAGTATTTT.

The CDR3 DNA reads as TGTGCCAGCACCCTCGACAGGAACACTGAAGCTTTCTTT. Translating gives CASTLDRNTEAFF. The chain combines TRBV2 with TRBJ1-1; weak D call: TRBD1 (5 bases). CDR3 length: 13 residues. Trimming shortened V by 7 bases and J by 1 base, and 10 bases separated the two germline ends. The V gene's germline CDR1 is SNHLY and CDR2 FYNNEI.

The chain links TRBV13 to TRBJ1-2; D uncertain. CDR3 length: 15 residues. The ends were cut back, 0 bases at V and 0 bases at J, with 8 bases in the middle. Germline V CDR1 and CDR2: PRHDT, FYEKMQ (reference sequence). CDR3 loop: CASSLGAPTNYGYTF. In nucleotides, the CDR3 is TGTGCCAGCAGCTTAGGAGCTCCAACTAACTATGGCTACACCTTC. Variable domain in full (rest from reference TRBV13 and TRBJ1-2): AAGVIQSPRHLIKEKRETATLKCYPIPRHDTVYWYQQGPGQDPQFLISFYEKMQSDKGSIPDRFSAQQFSDYHSELNMSSLELGDSALYFCASSLGAPTNYGYTFGSGTRLTVV.

About this clone: The CDR3 end shows no conserved phenylalanine or tryptophan, and so a read error is likely. The chain couples TRBV28 to TRBJ1-1; 8 nucleotides agree with TRBD1. The V segment lost 0 bases and the J segment 0 bases; nucleotides outside the gene matches: 0. The CDR3 totals 15 residues. From germline, CDR1 is MDHEN and CDR2 SYDVKM. The CDR3, as DNA: TGTGCCAGCAGTTTATGGACAGGGGTGAACACTGAAGCTTTCCTT. Translation: CASSLWTGVNTEAFL.

The chain uses TRBV5-8 and TRBJ2-1; D remains unclear. CDR3 length: 17 residues. V lost 0 bases and J lost 5, with 18 bases in between. Germline V CDR1 and CDR2: SGHTS, YDEGEE. This CDR3 is CASSLALRWNTDNEQFF. In nucleotides, the CDR3 is TGTGCCAGCAGCTTGGCTCTCAGATGGAATACTGACAATGAGCAGTTCTTC.

The V gene is TRBV19, the J gene TRBJ1-5; 7 nucleotides agree with TRBD1. Trimming removed 8 bases from V and 6 bases from J; junction bases left unmatched: 7. Per germline, CDR1 LNHDA and CDR2 SQIVND (reference sequence). The CDR3 covers 13 residues. The CDR3 spells CASVTGEGQPQHF. CDR3 nucleotides: TGTGCCAGTGTCACAGGGGAAGGTCAGCCCCAGCATTTT.

This chain joins TRBV2 and TRBJ1-4, with 9 nucleotides matching TRBD1. Germline V lookup: CDR1 SNHLY, CDR2 FYNNEI. V was clipped by 0 bases and J by 6 bases; unmatched bases: 5. The CDR3 sequence is 16 residues long. DNA for the CDR3: TGTGCCAGCAGTGAAGCAAGGGACAGGGTGTATGAAAAACTGTTTTTT. This sequence encodes CASSEARDRVYEKLFF.

The chain recombines TRBV6-5 with TRBJ2-1, with 9 bases identical to TRBD2. The ends lost 5 bases at V and 6 bases at J; junction bases unmatched: 8. Per the germline V gene, CDR1 is MNHEY and CDR2 is SVGAGI. The CDR3 contains 15 residues. The CDR3 DNA reads as TGTGCCAGCAGTCAGAGCGGGGGGAATATCAATGAGCAGTTCTTC. Its protein product is CASSQSGGNINEQFF.